This record covers a single TCR beta chain. Both 60 Vbeta primers and 13 Jbeta primers went into the PCR. Here immunoSEQ multiplex PCR was the method, and the copy in TCRdb shows in-frame clones only, minus some. This sample has fewer than 250,000 clones, with under 80% found just once. Germline lookup yields CDR1 MNHNY and CDR2 SVGAGI (reference sequence). V dropped 2 bases and J dropped 12; count of bases not matched to a gene: 8. The CDR3 totals 15 residues. This sample is drawn from a study of cytomegalovirus exposure and HLA in healthy donors. Sequencing was carried out using PBMCs. This chain connects TRBV6-6 to TRBJ2-1; 12 bases are shared with TRBD2. This sequence was found in a man aged 25 to 45 in good health and CMV-seropositive. CDR3 amino acids: CASSYTELAGGGQFF. The DNA for the CDR3 is TGTGCCAGCAGTTACACAGAACTAGCGGGGGGTGGGCAGTTCTTC.